This T cell receptor beta chain was observed in a study of control samples from healthy donors and cancer patients. From germline, CDR1 is MNHEY and CDR2 SVGAGI. The CDR3 contains 15 residues. The ends were cut back, 2 bases at V and 4 bases at J, with 12 bases in the middle. Only in-frame clones appear in the TCRdb table, and some are missing; sequencing was by immunoSEQ multiplex PCR. This table has tens of thousands of clones, 85% to 95% appearing once. This sequence joins TRBV6-5 and TRBJ1-5, with D possibly being TRBD1 (5 bases). Sample: blood. This sequence was found in a man aged 25 to 40 in good health. In DNA, the CDR3 is TGTGCCAGCAGTTACCCAAACGAGGGGAATCAGCCCCAGCATTTT. Amino acids: CASSYPNEGNQPQHF.